This T cell receptor beta chain stems from a study of T cell responses to AZD1222 COVID-19 vaccine. The study, taken as a whole, reports: Females outnumbered males among donors, who were mostly white British; clonal diversity was possibly underestimated. Spike-specific TCR breadth and depth went up after people got two AZD1222 doses. Every sample of the repertoires postdated the peak T cell response.

A note on this clone: What it binds is unknown.

The CDR3 consists of 15 residues. Trimming cost V 1 base and J 6 bases, with 13 bases left between them. Assay used: immunoSEQ multiplex PCR; TCRdb lists only in-frame clones, some missing. The table has 250,000 to 300,000 clones, around 93% seen once. Pooled in the analysis were second doses at about 4 or about 12 weeks. The source was peripheral blood, collected 28 days after the second AZD1222 dose. The V gene is TRBV23-1, the J gene TRBJ1-3; tentative D call: TRBD1 (5 bases). TRBV23-1 counts as an open reading frame of uncertain function. This clonotype originated in an adult who received the AZD1222 COVID-19 vaccine. The CDR3 sequence: CASSQWGNTENTIYF. The DNA for the CDR3 is TGCGCCAGCAGTCAATGGGGGAATACGGAAAACACCATATATTTT.